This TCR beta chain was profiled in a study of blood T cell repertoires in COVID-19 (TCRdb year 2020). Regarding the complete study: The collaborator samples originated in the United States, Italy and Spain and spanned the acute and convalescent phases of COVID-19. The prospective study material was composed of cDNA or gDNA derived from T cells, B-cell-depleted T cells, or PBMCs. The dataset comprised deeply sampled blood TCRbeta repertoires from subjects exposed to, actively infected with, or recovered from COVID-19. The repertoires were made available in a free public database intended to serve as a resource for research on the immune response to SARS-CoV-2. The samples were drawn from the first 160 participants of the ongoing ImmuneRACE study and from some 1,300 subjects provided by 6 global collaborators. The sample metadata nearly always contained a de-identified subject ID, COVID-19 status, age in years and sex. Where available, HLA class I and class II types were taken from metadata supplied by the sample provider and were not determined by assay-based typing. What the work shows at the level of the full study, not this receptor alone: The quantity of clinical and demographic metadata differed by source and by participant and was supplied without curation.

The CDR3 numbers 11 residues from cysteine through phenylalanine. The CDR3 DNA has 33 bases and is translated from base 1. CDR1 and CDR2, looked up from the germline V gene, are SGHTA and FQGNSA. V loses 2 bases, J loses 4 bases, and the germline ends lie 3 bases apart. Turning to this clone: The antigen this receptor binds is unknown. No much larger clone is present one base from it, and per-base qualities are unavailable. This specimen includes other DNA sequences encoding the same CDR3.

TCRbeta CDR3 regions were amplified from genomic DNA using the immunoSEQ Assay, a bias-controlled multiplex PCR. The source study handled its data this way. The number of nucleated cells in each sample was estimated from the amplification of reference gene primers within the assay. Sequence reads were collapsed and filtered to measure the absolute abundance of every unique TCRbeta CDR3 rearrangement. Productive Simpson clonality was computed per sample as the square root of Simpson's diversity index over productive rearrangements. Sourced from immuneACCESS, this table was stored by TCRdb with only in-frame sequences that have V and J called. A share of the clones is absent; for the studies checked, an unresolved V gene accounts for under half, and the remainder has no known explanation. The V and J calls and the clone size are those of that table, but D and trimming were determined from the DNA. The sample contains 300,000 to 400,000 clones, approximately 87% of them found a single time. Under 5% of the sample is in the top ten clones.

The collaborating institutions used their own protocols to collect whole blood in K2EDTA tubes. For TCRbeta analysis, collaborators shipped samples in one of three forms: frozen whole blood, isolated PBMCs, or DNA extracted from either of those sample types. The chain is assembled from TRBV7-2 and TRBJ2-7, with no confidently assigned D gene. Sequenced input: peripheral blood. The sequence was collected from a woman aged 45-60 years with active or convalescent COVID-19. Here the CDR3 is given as CASSLLYEQYF. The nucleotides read TGTGCCAGCAGCTTACTTTACGAGCAGTACTTC.